This T cell receptor beta chain was identified during a study of blood T cell repertoires in COVID-19. Looking at the study overall: Samples representing acute and convalescent COVID-19 were sourced from the United States, Italy and Spain.

V shed 3 bases and J 3 bases; nucleotides not matched to a gene: 6. Germline V gene lookup returns CDR1 SGHTA and CDR2 FQGTGA. This CDR3 has 18 amino acids. Measured with immunoSEQ multiplex PCR; TCRdb has only the in-frame clones, and not every one. Among 300,000 to 400,000 clones listed, 75% to 90% were seen once. This clone has only one observation. The TCR comes from a woman aged 50 to 60 with COVID-19, enrolled during active disease. The chain carries TRBV7-3 and TRBJ2-2, with 14 bases aligning to TRBD2. The material sequenced was peripheral blood. The DNA of the CDR3 is TGTGCCAGCAGCTTGGGACTAGCGGGAGTGGTAGACACCGGGGAGCTGTTTTTT. It specifies CASSLGLAGVVDTGELFF.